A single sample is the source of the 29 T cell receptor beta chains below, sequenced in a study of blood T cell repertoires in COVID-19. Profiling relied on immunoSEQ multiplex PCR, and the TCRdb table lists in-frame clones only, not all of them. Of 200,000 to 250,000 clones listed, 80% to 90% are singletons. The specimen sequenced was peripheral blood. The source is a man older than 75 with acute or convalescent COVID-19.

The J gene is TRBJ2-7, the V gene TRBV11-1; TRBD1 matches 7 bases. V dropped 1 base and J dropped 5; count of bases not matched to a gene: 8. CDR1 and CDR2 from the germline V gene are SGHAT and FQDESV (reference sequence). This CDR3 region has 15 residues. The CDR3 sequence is CASSLVEGGKHEQYV. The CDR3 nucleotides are TGTGCCAGCAGCTTAGTTGAAGGGGGCAAGCACGAGCAGTACGTC.

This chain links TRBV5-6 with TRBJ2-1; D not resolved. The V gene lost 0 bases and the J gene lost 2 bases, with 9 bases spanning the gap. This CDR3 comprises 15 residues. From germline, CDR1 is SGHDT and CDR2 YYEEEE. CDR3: CASSLVPITYNEQFF. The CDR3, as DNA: TGTGCCAGCAGCTTGGTCCCTATTACCTACAATGAGCAGTTCTTC.

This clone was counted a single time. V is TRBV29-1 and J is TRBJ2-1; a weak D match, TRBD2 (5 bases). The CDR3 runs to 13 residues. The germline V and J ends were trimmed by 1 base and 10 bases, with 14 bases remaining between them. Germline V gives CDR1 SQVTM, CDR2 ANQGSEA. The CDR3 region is CSVEGASLEEQFF. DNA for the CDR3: TGCAGCGTTGAAGGGGCTAGCCTGGAAGAGCAGTTCTTC.

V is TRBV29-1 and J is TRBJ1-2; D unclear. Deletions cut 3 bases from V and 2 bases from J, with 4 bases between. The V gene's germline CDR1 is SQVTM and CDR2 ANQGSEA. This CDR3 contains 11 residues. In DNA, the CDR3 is TGCAGCGTTGAGAGCAACTATGGCTACACCTTC. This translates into CSVESNYGYTF.

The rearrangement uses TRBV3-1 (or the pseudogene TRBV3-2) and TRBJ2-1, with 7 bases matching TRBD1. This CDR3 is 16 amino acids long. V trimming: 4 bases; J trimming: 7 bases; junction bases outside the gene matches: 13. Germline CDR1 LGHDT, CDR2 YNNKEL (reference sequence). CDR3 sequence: CASSLGTAPIGNEQFF. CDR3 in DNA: TGTGCCAGCAGCCTTGGGACAGCCCCAATCGGGAATGAGCAGTTCTTC.

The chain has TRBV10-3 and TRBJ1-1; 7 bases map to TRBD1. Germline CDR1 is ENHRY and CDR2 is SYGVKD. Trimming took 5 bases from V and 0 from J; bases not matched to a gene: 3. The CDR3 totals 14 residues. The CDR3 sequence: CAISTDRLNTEAFF. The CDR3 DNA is TGTGCCATCAGTACGGACAGGCTGAACACTGAAGCTTTCTTT.

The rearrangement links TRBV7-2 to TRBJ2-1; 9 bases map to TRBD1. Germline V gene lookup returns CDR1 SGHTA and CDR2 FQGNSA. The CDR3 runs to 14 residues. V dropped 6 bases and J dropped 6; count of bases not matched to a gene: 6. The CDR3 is CASRTGQGGNEQFF. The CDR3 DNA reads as TGTGCCAGCAGGACGGGACAGGGTGGCAATGAGCAGTTCTTC.

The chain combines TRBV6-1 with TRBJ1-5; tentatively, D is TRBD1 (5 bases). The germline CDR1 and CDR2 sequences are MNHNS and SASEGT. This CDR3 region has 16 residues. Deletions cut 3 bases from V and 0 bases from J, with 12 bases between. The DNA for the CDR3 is TGTGCCAGCAGTGACCAGGGTTGGGGTAGCAATCAGCCCCAGCATTTT. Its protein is CASSDQGWGSNQPQHF.

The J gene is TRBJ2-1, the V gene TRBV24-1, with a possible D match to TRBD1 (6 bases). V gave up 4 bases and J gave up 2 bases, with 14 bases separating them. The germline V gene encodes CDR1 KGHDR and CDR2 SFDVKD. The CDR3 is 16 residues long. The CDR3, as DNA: TGTGCCACCAGTGACTCCCGCAGGGGTCCCTACAATGAGCAGTTCTTC. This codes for CATSDSRRGPYNEQFF.

CDR3 protein: CAWNGQGPTYEQYF. CDR3 nucleotide sequence: TGTGCCTGGAATGGACAGGGGCCGACCTACGAGCAGTACTTC. The chain has TRBV30 and TRBJ2-7, with 9 bases that match TRBD1. The germline V gene has CDR1 GTSNPN and CDR2 SVGIG (reference sequence). Trimming took 4 bases from V and 2 from J; bases not matched to a gene: 6. The CDR3 totals 14 residues.

The CDR3 bases are TGTGCCAGCAGTTCGGGAGAAGTCTATGGCTACACCTTC. This gives the protein CASSSGEVYGYTF. This sequence joins TRBV12-3 or TRBV12-4 and TRBJ1-2, with D unresolved. This CDR3 has 13 residues. V lost 4 bases and J 4 bases, leaving 10 bases between the germline ends.

The CDR3 region has the DNA TGTGCCAGCAGTAAGCGACTACAGGGGGCGGATACGCAGTATTTT. It specifies CASSKRLQGADTQYF. The V gene is TRBV27, the J gene TRBJ2-3; the match to TRBD1 covers 9 bases. Germline V gene sequence: CDR1 MNHEY, CDR2 SMNVEV (reference sequence). This CDR3 spans 15 amino acids. Trimming cost V 5 bases and J 6 bases; bases outside gene matches: 9.

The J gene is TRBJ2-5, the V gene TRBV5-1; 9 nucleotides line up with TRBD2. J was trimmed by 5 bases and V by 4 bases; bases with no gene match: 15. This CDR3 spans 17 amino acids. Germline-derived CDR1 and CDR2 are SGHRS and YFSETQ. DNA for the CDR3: TGCGCCAGCAGCCCAGGAACCGCAGCGGGAGGAAGGGAGACCCAGTACTTC. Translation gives CASSPGTAAGGRETQYF. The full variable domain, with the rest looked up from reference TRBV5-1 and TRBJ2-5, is KAGVTQTPRYLIKTRGQQVTLSCSPISGHRSVSWYQQTPGQGLQFLFEYFSETQRNKGNFPGRFSGRQFSNSRSEMNVSTLELGDSALYLCASSPGTAAGGRETQYFGPGTRLLVL.

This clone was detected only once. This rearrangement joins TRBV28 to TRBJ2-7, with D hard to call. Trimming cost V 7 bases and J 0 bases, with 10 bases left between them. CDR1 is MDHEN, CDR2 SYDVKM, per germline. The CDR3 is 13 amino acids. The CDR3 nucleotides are TGTGCCAGCACCGACTCGAGCTCCTACGAGCAGTACTTC. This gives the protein CASTDSSSYEQYF.

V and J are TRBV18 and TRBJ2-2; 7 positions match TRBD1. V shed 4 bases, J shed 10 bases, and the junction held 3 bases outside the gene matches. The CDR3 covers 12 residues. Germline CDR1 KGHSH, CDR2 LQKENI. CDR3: CASSRQGEELFF. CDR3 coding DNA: TGTGCCAGCTCACGACAGGGAGAGGAGCTGTTTTTT.

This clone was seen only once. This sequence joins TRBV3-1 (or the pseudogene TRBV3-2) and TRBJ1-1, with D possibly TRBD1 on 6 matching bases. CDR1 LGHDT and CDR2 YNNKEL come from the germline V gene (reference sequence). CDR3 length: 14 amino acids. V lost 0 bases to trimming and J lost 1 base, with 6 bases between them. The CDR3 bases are TGTGCCAGCAGCCAAGAGACAGGGAACACTGAAGCTTTCTTT. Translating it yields CASSQETGNTEAFF.

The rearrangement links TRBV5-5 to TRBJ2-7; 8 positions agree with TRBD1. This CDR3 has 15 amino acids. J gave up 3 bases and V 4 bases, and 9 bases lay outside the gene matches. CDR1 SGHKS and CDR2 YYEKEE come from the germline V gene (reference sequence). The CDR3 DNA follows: TGTGCCAGCAGCAAGACAGGGGAAATACTCTACGAGCAGTACGTC. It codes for CASSKTGEILYEQYV.

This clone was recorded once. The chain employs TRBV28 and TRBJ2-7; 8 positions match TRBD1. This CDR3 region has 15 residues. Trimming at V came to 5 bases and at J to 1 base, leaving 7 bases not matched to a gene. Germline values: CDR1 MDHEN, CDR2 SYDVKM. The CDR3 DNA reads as TGTGCCAGCAGTCGGTACGGACAGGGTTCCTACGAGCAGTACTTC. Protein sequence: CASSRYGQGSYEQYF.

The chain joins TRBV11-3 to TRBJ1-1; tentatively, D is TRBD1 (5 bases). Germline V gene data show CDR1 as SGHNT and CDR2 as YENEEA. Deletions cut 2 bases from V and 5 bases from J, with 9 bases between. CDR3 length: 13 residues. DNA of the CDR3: TGTGCCAGCAGCTTAAGTGGGGGGACTGAAGCTTTCTTT. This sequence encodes CASSLSGGTEAFF.

The CDR3 region is CASSLQGYEQYV. CDR3 bases: TGTGCCAGCAGCCTACAGGGGTACGAGCAGTACGTC. J is TRBJ2-7 and V is TRBV6-2 or TRBV6-3; the match to TRBD1 covers 7 bases. V dropped 6 bases and J dropped 4; count of bases not matched to a gene: 3. Germline CDR1 MNHEY, CDR2 SVGEGT. The CDR3 length is 12 residues.

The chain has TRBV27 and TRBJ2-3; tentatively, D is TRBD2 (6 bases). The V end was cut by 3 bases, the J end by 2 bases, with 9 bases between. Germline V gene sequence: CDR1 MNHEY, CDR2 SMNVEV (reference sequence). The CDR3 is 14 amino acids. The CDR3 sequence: CASSLGRLTDTQYF. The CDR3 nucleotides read TGTGCCAGCAGTTTGGGGAGGCTCACAGATACGCAGTATTTT.

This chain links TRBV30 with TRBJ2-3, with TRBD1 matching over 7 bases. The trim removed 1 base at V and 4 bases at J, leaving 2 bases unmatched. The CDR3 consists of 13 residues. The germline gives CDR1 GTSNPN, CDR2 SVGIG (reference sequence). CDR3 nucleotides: TGTGCCTGGAGTGGACAGGGTCCAGATACGCAGTATTTT. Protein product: CAWSGQGPDTQYF.

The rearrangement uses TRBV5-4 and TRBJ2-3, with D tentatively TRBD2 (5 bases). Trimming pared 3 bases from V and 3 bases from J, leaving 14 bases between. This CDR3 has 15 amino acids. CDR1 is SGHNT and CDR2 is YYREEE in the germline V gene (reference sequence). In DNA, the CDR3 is TGTGCCAGCAGCTCGGACGGCGGAGGAACAGATACGCAGTATTTT. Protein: CASSSDGGGTDTQYF. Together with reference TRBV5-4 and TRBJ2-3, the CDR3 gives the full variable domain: ETGVTQSPTHLIKTRGQQVTLRCSSQSGHNTVSWYQQALGQGPQFIFQYYREEENGRGNFPPRFSGLQFPNYSSELNVNALELDDSALYLCASSSDGGGTDTQYFGPGTRLTVL.

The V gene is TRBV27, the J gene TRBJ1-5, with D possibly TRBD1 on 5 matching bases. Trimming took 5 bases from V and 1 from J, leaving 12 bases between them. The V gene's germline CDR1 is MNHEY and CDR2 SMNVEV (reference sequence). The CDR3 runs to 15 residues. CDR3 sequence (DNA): TGTGCCAGCAGTCCCAGAAGGACAAGCAATCAGCCCCAGCATTTT. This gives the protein CASSPRRTSNQPQHF.

CDR3 amino acids: CASSLGGRGADTQYF. In nucleotides, the CDR3 is TGTGCCAGCAGCTTGGGCGGGAGGGGGGCAGATACGCAGTATTTT. The genes are TRBV7-2 and TRBJ2-3; 9 bases map to TRBD2. V was pared by 3 bases and J by 4 bases, with 5 bases of the junction left unmatched. The CDR3 runs 15 residues. Per germline, CDR1 SGHTA and CDR2 FQGNSA.

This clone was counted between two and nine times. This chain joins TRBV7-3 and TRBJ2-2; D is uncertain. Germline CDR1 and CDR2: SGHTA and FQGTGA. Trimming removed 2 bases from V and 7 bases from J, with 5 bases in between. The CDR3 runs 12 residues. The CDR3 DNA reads TGTGCCAGCAGCTTAGCGAGCGGGGAGCTGTTTTTT. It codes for CASSLASGELFF.

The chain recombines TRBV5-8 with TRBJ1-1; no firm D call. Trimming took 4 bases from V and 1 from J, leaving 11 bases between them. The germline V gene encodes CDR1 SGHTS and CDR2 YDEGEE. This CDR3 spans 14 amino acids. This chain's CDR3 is CASSRGLRNTEAFF. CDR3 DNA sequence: TGTGCCAGCAGCCGAGGACTGAGGAACACTGAAGCTTTCTTT.

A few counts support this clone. The CDR3: CASSLIAGGPTGELFF. The CDR3 DNA reads as TGTGCCAGCAGCTTAATAGCGGGAGGGCCCACCGGGGAGCTGTTTTTT. The chain links TRBV7-3 to TRBJ2-2; 11 bases align to TRBD2. Germline CDR1 SGHTA, CDR2 FQGTGA. This CDR3 contains 16 residues. V lost 1 base to trimming and J lost 4 bases; unmatched junction nucleotides: 2.

The CDR3 coding sequence is TGCGCCAGCACCCGGCTGGGACAGCGTAATGAAAAACTGTTTTTT. It encodes CASTRLGQRNEKLFF. V usage is TRBV5-1 and J usage is TRBJ1-4, with 7 bases identical to TRBD1. The trim removed 6 bases at V and 4 bases at J, leaving 9 bases unmatched. This CDR3 comprises 15 residues. Germline lookup yields CDR1 SGHRS and CDR2 YFSETQ.